This TCR beta chain was captured by sequencing in a study of blood T cell repertoires in COVID-19. About the study: PBMCs, B-cell-depleted T cells, or T cells were the source of the cDNA or gDNA that made up the material.

Per germline, CDR1 KGHSH and CDR2 LQKENI. The CDR3 is 16 residues long. Trimming cost V 0 bases and J 0 bases, with 8 bases left between them. Under the authors' procedure: Amplified reference gene primers provided the basis for estimating nucleated cell counts. Some clones are missing from TCRdb's copy, which holds only in-frame ones; the method was immunoSEQ multiplex PCR. V and J calls and clone size are as listed in that table; D and trimming were resolved from the DNA. The sample includes about 98,000 clones, about 83% seen only once; the top ten take 7.5% to 10%. Sequencing was carried out using peripheral blood. V and J are TRBV18 and TRBJ1-4, with D possibly matching TRBD1 (5 bases). This TCR was sampled from a man between 40 and 49 years old with active or convalescent COVID-19. This chain's CDR3 is CASSPPGHTTNEKLFF. CDR3 in DNA: TGTGCCAGCTCACCACCAGGACATACAACTAATGAAAAACTGTTTTTT.